The 24 T cell receptor beta chains below were found in one sample sequenced in a study of blood T cell repertoires in COVID-19. Clones were sequenced by immunoSEQ multiplex PCR, and TCRdb holds only the in-frame ones, with some missing. The table shows around 200,000 clones, with 85% occurring only once. The material sequenced was peripheral blood. These TCRs come from a person between 65 and 79 years old with COVID-19, enrolled during active disease.

CDR3 protein: CASSKATIQRCAGELFF. The CDR3 DNA follows: TGTGCCAGCAGCAAGGCTACTATCCAAAGATGCGCCGGGGAGCTGTTTTTT. V usage is TRBV21-1 and J usage is TRBJ2-2; the table's D call, TRBD2, was not checked against the DNA. TRBV21-1 is recorded as a pseudogene. The CDR3 covers 17 residues.

This chain joins TRBV9 and TRBJ2-7; a possible D gene is TRBD1 (6 bases). V lost 2 bases and J lost 2, with 11 bases in between. The CDR3 runs 14 residues. CDR1 SGDLS and CDR2 YYNGEE come from the germline V gene. CDR3: CASSVGDRTYEQYF. The CDR3 DNA follows: TGTGCCAGCAGCGTCGGCGACAGGACCTACGAGCAGTACTTC.

This clone was recorded only once. The V call is TRBV4-3, the J call TRBJ1-1; D is unresolved. V was shortened by 2 bases and J by 2 bases, with 15 bases between the two germline ends. This CDR3 has 16 amino acids. Per the germline V gene, CDR1 is LGHNA and CDR2 is YSLEER. CDR3 in amino acids: CASSQSGWGINTEAFF. In DNA form, the CDR3 reads TGCGCCAGCAGCCAAAGCGGTTGGGGAATAAACACTGAAGCTTTCTTT.

This chain connects TRBV9 to TRBJ2-1, with 8 nucleotides matching TRBD2. CDR3 size: 18 residues. The ends lost 4 bases at V and 5 bases at J; junction bases unmatched: 17. Per germline, CDR1 SGDLS and CDR2 YYNGEE. CDR3 in amino acids: CASSLSRGSGRANNEQFF. The CDR3 DNA is TGTGCCAGCAGCCTGAGCCGGGGAAGCGGGAGAGCTAACAATGAGCAGTTCTTC.

This clone was seen a few times. The V call is TRBV5-6, the J call TRBJ1-1; tentatively, D is TRBD1 (6 bases). V was trimmed by 2 bases and J by 4 bases, leaving 12 bases between them. The V gene's germline CDR1 is SGHDT and CDR2 YYEEEE. This CDR3 comprises 14 residues. CDR3 protein: CASSFRGAGTEAFF. The CDR3 coding sequence is TGTGCCAGCAGCTTCCGGGGGGCTGGCACTGAAGCTTTCTTT.

The chain joins TRBV11-2 to TRBJ2-7; 8 bases are shared with TRBD2. CDR3 length: 17 amino acids. The germline V gene encodes CDR1 SGHAT and CDR2 FQNNGV. After removal of 1 base from V and 2 bases from J, the junction contained 10 bases not matched to a gene. CDR3 in DNA: TGTGCCAGCAGCTTAGTCGGAGGGGGACTAGGGGCCTACGAGCAGTACTTC. It codes for CASSLVGGGLGAYEQYF.

The CDR3 coding sequence is TGTGCCAGCAGTTTATTAGGACAGGGTGAAAAACTGTTTTTT. It specifies CASSLLGQGEKLFF. This rearrangement joins TRBV28 to TRBJ1-4; 8 nucleotides line up with TRBD1. Looked up from germline, CDR1 is MDHEN and CDR2 is SYDVKM. There are 14 residues in the CDR3. V was clipped by 1 base and J by 7 bases; unmatched bases: 2.

The table lists this clone with a few counts. The chain couples TRBV6-6 to TRBJ2-6; D unresolved. V was cut by 10 bases and J by 1 base, with 8 bases left in between. Germline values: CDR1 MNHNY, CDR2 SVGAGI (reference sequence). CDR3 size: 13 residues. CDR3 sequence: CATQSSGANVLTF. CDR3 bases: TGTGCCACCCAGTCATCTGGGGCCAACGTCCTGACTTTC.

The chain uses TRBV7-9 and TRBJ2-7, with TRBD1 identical over 9 bases. This CDR3 is built from 16 residues. The germline CDR1 and CDR2 sequences are SEHNR and FQNEAQ (reference sequence). Trimming at V came to 5 bases and at J to 1 base, leaving 9 bases not matched to a gene. CDR3 coding DNA: TGTGCCAGCAGCCCCCCCTGGACAGGGGATTCCTACGAGCAGTACTTC. Protein product: CASSPPWTGDSYEQYF.

The chain employs TRBV5-1 and TRBJ2-1; 10 bases are shared with TRBD2. CDR1 SGHRS and CDR2 YFSETQ come from the germline V gene. V lost 0 bases, J lost 7 bases, and 4 bases stayed unmatched. The CDR3 runs to 15 residues. The CDR3 spells CASSLGLAGINEQFF. CDR3 in DNA: TGCGCCAGCAGCTTGGGACTAGCGGGTATTAATGAGCAGTTCTTC.

The chain combines TRBV28 with TRBJ2-6; the D is unclear. This CDR3 contains 15 residues. The germline V gene has CDR1 MDHEN and CDR2 SYDVKM. V shed 5 bases and J shed 0 bases, with 8 bases lying between them. CDR3: CASSRLLSGANVLTF. The CDR3 bases are TGTGCCAGCAGTCGACTGCTCTCTGGGGCCAACGTCCTGACTTTC.

The chain couples TRBV5-1 to TRBJ1-4; 7 bases map to TRBD1. Germline V gene sequence: CDR1 SGHRS, CDR2 YFSETQ. With 3 bases clipped from V and 3 bases from J, the junction kept 5 bases outside the gene matches. This CDR3 has 15 amino acids. Here the CDR3 DNA reads TGCGCCAGCAGCTCAAAGACAGGGCCTAATGAAAAACTGTTTTTT. It translates to CASSSKTGPNEKLFF.

DNA for the CDR3: TGTGCCAGCAGAACAGGACTAGCGGGAGTCGGAGATACGCAGTATTTT. Translating gives CASRTGLAGVGDTQYF. The chain has TRBV4-2 and TRBJ2-3; 13 nucleotides align to TRBD2. The junction had 8 bases not matched to a gene; V was cut back by 6 bases and J by 5 bases. Germline V lookup: CDR1 LGHNA, CDR2 YNFKEQ. The CDR3 has 16 residues.

This sequence joins TRBV28 and TRBJ2-1; TRBD1 matches 10 bases. Trimming at V came to 6 bases and at J to 4 bases, leaving 3 bases not matched to a gene. Germline V gene data show CDR1 as MDHEN and CDR2 as SYDVKM. The CDR3 is 14 residues long. CDR3 DNA: TGTGCCAGCAGCTGGACAGGGGGTTACAATGAGCAGTTCTTC. This encodes CASSWTGGYNEQFF.

The rearrangement joins TRBV14 to TRBJ2-5; 8 bases match TRBD2. CDR3 length: 14 amino acids. Germline CDR1 is SGHDN and CDR2 is FVKESK. The J segment lost 7 bases and the V segment lost 0 bases, leaving 4 bases of the junction unmatched. CDR3 coding DNA: TGTGCCAGCAGCCAAGATAGCGGGACCGGGACCCAGTACTTC. It is translated as CASSQDSGTGTQYF.

This chain connects TRBV9 to TRBJ2-3; possible D gene TRBD2, 5 bases. Germline values: CDR1 SGDLS, CDR2 YYNGEE. The CDR3 consists of 15 residues. The germline V and J ends were trimmed by 3 bases and 8 bases, with 19 bases remaining between them. The CDR3: CASSERTGIHGTQYF. The CDR3 bases are TGTGCCAGCAGCGAACGCACGGGGATTCACGGTACGCAGTATTTT.

This clone was picked up one time. The chain has TRBV9 and TRBJ1-6, with TRBD1 matching 7 bases. The germline gives CDR1 SGDLS, CDR2 YYNGEE. The CDR3 runs 14 residues. J lost 6 bases, V lost 5 bases, and 5 bases had no gene match. The CDR3 reads CASSSAGGNSPLHF. The CDR3 DNA reads TGTGCCAGCAGTTCGGCAGGGGGTAATTCACCCCTCCACTTT.

This chain uses TRBV4-1 with TRBJ1-1; 10 bases match TRBD1. Germline-derived CDR1 and CDR2 are MGHRA and YSYEKL. The CDR3 is 17 residues long. Trimming cost V 1 base and J 4 bases; bases outside gene matches: 9. CDR3 sequence reads: CASSQGVLGQGGTEAFF. The CDR3 DNA reads TGCGCCAGCAGCCAAGGGGTTCTAGGACAGGGGGGCACTGAAGCTTTCTTT.

The V and J genes are TRBV9 and TRBJ1-3; D is possibly TRBD1 (6 bases). V lost 3 bases and J lost 2, with 9 bases in between. The CDR3 is 14 amino acids. Germline assignment: CDR1 SGDLS and CDR2 YYNGEE. The CDR3 DNA sequence: TGTGCCAGCAGCGGGACAGAGACTGGAAACACCATATATTTT. It specifies CASSGTETGNTIYF.

This rearrangement joins TRBV19 to TRBJ1-4; 10 bases agree with TRBD1. CDR3 length: 13 amino acids. J was trimmed by 8 bases and V by 5 bases; bases with no gene match: 2. Germline V gene lookup returns CDR1 LNHDA and CDR2 SQIVND (reference sequence). This chain's CDR3 is CASSDRGREKLFF. The CDR3 DNA sequence: TGTGCCAGTAGTGACAGGGGGCGAGAAAAACTGTTTTTT.

V and J are TRBV2 and TRBJ1-6, with 8 bases lining up with TRBD1. The germline V gene encodes CDR1 SNHLY and CDR2 FYNNEI. The CDR3 sequence is 16 residues long. J lost 0 bases, V lost 7 bases, and 5 bases had no gene match. The CDR3 is CASNRGASSYNSPLHF. Written as DNA, the CDR3 is TGTGCCAGCAACAGGGGGGCGAGCTCCTATAATTCACCCCTCCACTTT.

The chain is built from TRBV5-1 and TRBJ1-1; D remains unclear. Germline CDR1 reads SGHRS; CDR2 reads YFSETQ. This CDR3 has 13 amino acids. The ends were cut back, 3 bases at V and 3 bases at J, with 9 bases in the middle. CDR3 coding DNA: TGCGCCAGCAGCTACGCCGAGGACACTGAAGCTTTCTTT. Protein: CASSYAEDTEAFF.

This rearrangement joins TRBV4-3 to TRBJ2-3, with D possibly being TRBD2 (6 bases). The CDR3 is 17 residues long. Germline loops: CDR1 LGHNA, CDR2 YSLEER. The V and J ends lost 1 base and 1 base respectively, with 15 bases between them. CDR3 coding DNA: TGCGCCAGCAGCCAAGTCTCTCCGGGACTTGGCACAGATACGCAGTATTTT. Residues: CASSQVSPGLGTDTQYF.

The chain couples TRBV5-1 to TRBJ2-7, with TRBD2 matching 10 bases. CDR1 is SGHRS and CDR2 is YFSETQ in the germline V gene. V trimming: 2 bases; J trimming: 5 bases; junction bases outside the gene matches: 4. There are 14 residues in the CDR3. The CDR3 sequence: CASSFASGSDEQYF. The CDR3 bases are TGCGCCAGCAGCTTCGCTAGCGGGAGCGACGAGCAGTACTTC. The whole variable domain, filled in from reference TRBV5-1 and TRBJ2-7, reads KAGVTQTPRYLIKTRGQQVTLSCSPISGHRSVSWYQQTPGQGLQFLFEYFSETQRNKGNFPGRFSGRQFSNSRSEMNVSTLELGDSALYLCASSFASGSDEQYFGPGTRLTVT.